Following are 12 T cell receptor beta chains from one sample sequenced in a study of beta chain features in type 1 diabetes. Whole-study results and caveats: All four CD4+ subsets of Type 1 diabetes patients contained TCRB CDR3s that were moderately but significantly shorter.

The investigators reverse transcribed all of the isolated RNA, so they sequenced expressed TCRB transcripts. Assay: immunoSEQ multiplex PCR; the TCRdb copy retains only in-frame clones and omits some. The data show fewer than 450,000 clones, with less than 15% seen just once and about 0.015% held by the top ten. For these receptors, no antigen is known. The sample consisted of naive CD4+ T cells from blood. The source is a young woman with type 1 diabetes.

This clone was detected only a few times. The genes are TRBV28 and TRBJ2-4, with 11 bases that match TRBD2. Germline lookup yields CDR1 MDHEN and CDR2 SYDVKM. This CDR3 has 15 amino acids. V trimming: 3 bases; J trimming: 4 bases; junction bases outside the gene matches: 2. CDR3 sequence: CASSLVAGGKNIQYF. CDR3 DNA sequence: TGTGCCAGCAGTTTGGTAGCGGGAGGGAAAAACATTCAGTACTTC.

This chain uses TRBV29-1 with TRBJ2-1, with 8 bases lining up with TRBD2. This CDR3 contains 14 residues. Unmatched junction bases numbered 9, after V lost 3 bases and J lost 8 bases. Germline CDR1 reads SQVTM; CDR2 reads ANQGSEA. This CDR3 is CSVDLAGGSDEQFF. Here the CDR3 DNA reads TGCAGCGTTGATCTGGCGGGAGGTTCAGATGAGCAGTTCTTC.

The CDR3 reads CASSSLAEDYGYTF. In nucleotides, the CDR3 is TGCGCCAGCAGCTCTCTGGCAGAGGACTATGGCTACACCTTC. The gene calls are TRBV5-1 and TRBJ1-2; D is uncertain. Germline CDR1 reads SGHRS; CDR2 reads YFSETQ. The CDR3 extends over 14 amino acids. V dropped 3 bases and J dropped 3 bases, with 12 bases sitting between them. Looking up the rest from reference TRBV5-1 and TRBJ1-2 gives the full variable domain: KAGVTQTPRYLIKTRGQQVTLSCSPISGHRSVSWYQQTPGQGLQFLFEYFSETQRNKGNFPGRFSGRQFSNSRSEMNVSTLELGDSALYLCASSSLAEDYGYTFGSGTRLTVV.

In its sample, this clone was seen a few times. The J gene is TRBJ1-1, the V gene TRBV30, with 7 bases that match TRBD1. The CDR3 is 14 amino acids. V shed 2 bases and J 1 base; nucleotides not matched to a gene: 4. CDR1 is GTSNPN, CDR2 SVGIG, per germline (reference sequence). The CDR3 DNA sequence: TGTGCCTGGAGTACCGACAGGGCGAACACTGAAGCTTTCTTT. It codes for CAWSTDRANTEAFF.

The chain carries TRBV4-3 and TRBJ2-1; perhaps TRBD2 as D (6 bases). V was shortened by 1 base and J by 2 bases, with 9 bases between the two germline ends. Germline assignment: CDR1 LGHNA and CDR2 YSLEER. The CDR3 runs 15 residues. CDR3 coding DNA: TGCGCCAGCAGCCAAGCTAGCGCGCCCTACAATGAGCAGTTCTTC. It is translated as CASSQASAPYNEQFF.

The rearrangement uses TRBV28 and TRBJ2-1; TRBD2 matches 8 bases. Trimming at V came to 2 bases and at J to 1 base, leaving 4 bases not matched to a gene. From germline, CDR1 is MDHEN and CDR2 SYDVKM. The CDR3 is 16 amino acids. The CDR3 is CASSLTSGMSYNEQFF. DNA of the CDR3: TGTGCCAGCAGTTTAACTAGCGGTATGTCCTACAATGAGCAGTTCTTC.

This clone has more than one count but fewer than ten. CDR3 sequence: CASSLGPGAYGDEQFF. As DNA, the CDR3 is TGTGCCAGCAGCTTAGGTCCCGGTGCCTACGGGGATGAGCAGTTCTTC. This chain joins TRBV7-2 and TRBJ2-1, with TRBD2 as a possible D gene (5 bases). In germline, CDR1 is SGHTA, CDR2 FQGNSA. There are 16 residues in the CDR3. The V and J ends lost 1 base and 8 bases respectively, with 18 bases between them.

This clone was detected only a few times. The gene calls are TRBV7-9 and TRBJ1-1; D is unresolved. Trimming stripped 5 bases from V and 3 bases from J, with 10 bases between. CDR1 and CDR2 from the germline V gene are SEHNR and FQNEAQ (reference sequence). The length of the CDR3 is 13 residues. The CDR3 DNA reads TGTGCCAGCAGCGTAGGAGGGTACACTGAAGCTTTCTTT. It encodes CASSVGGYTEAFF.

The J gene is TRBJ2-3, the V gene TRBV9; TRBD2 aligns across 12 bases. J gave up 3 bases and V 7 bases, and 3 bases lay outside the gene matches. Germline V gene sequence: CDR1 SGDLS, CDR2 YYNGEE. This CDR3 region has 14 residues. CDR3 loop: CASGLAGITDTQYF. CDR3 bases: TGTGCCAGCGGACTAGCGGGGATTACAGATACGCAGTATTTT.

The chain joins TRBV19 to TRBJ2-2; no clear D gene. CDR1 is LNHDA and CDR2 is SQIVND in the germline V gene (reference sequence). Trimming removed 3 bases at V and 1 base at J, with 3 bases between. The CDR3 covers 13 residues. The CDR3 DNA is TGTGCCAGTAGTATCGGGAACACCGGGGAGCTGTTTTTT. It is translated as CASSIGNTGELFF.

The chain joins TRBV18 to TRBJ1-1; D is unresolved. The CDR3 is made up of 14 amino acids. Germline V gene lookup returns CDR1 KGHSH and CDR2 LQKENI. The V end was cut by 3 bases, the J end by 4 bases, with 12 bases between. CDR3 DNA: TGTGCCAGCTCACCGGGTGGCTCGGGCACTGAAGCTTTCTTT. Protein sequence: CASSPGGSGTEAFF.

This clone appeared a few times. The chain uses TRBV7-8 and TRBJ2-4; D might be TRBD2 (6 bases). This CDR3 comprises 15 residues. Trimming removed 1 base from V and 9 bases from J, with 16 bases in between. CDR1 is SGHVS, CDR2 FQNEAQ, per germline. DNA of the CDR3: TGTGCCAGCAGCTTAGGGGATGCGGGGAGCGGCATTCAGTACTTC. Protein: CASSLGDAGSGIQYF.